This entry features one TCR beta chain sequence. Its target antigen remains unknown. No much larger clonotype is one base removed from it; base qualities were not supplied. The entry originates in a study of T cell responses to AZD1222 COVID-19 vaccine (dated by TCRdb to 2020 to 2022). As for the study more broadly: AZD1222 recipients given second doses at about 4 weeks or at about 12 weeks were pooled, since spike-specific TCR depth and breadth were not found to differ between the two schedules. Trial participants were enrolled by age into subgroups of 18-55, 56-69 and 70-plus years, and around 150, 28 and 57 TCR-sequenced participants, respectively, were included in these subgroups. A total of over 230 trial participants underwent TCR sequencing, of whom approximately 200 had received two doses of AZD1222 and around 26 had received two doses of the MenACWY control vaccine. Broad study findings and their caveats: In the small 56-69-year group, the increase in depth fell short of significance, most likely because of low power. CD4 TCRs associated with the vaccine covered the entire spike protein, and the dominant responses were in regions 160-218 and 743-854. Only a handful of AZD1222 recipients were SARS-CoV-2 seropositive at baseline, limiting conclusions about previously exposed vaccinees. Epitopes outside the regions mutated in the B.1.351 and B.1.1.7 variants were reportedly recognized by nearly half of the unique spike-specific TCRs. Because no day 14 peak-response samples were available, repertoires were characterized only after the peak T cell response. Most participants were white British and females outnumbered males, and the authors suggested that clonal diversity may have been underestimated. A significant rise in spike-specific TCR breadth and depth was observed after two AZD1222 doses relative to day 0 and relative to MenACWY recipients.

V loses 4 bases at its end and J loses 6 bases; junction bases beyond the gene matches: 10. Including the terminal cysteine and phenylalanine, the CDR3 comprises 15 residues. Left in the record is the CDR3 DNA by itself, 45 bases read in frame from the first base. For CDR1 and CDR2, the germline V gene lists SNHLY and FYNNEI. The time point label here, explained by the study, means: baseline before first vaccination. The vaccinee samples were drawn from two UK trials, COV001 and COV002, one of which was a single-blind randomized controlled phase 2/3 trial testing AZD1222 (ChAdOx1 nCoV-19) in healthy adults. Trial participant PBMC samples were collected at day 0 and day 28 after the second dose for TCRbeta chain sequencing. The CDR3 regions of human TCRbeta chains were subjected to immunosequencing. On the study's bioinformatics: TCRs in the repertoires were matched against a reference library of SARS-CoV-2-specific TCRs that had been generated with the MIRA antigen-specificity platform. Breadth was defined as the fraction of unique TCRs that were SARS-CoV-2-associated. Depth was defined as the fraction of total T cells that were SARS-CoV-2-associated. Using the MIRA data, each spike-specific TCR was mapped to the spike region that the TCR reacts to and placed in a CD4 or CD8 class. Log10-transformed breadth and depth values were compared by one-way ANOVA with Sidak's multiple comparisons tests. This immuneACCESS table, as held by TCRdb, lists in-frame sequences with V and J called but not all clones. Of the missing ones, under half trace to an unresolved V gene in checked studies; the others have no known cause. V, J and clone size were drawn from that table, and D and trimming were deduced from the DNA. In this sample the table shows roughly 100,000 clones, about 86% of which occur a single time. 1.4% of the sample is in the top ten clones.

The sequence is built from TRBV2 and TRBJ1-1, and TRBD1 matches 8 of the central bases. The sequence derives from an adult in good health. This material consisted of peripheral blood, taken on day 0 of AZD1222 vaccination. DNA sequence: TGTGCCAGCAGTGTTCAGACAGGGGCTGGTGCTGAAGCTTTCTTT. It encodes CASSVQTGAGAEAFF.